This T cell receptor beta chain comes out of a study of blood T cell repertoires in COVID-19. Study as a whole: Donors in the United States, Italy and Spain gave samples during acute or convalescent COVID-19. From T cells, B-cell-depleted T cells, or PBMCs came the material, which was cDNA or gDNA.

The CDR3 has 12 residues. Deletions cut 3 bases from V and 6 bases from J, with 9 bases between. Germline loops: CDR1 SGHAT, CDR2 FQNNGV. Source study methods: How many nucleated cells were present was estimated from reference gene primer amplification. Only in-frame clones appear in the TCRdb table, and some are missing; sequencing was by immunoSEQ multiplex PCR. V, J and clone size are those of that table, while D and trimming were read from the DNA. Among about 130,000 clones listed, over 60% were seen once. The V gene is TRBV11-2, the J gene TRBJ2-7; D unclear. Sequencing used peripheral blood. The TCR originated in a woman between 65 and 79 years old with acute or convalescent COVID-19. The CDR3 loop is CASSFPQLEQYF. CDR3 nucleotide sequence: TGTGCCAGCAGCTTCCCCCAACTCGAGCAGTACTTC.